The present T cell receptor beta chain was sequenced within a study of blood T cell repertoires in COVID-19. V lost 0 bases, J lost 6 bases, and 16 bases stayed unmatched. The CDR3 runs 18 residues. Germline V gene data show CDR1 as GTSNPN and CDR2 as SVGIG (reference sequence). Profiling relied on immunoSEQ multiplex PCR, and the TCRdb table lists in-frame clones only, not all of them. Of fewer than 500,000 clones listed, 87% are singletons. Material for sequencing was PBMCs or T cells enriched from blood (not recorded which). This receptor was taken from a woman between 18 and 29 years old who had recovered from COVID-19. The V call is TRBV30, the J call TRBJ1-5; 8 bases align to TRBD1. The CDR3 sequence is CAWSVLDQRGQDFQPQHF. CDR3 sequence (DNA): TGTGCCTGGAGTGTGTTGGATCAAAGGGGACAGGATTTTCAGCCCCAGCATTTT.